Presented here are 32 T cell receptor beta chains from one specimen sequenced in a study of breast tumors, draining lymph nodes, adjacent tissues. Axillary draining lymph nodes of breast cancer patients supplied the node samples. TCRdb itself ran the multiplex PCR reads through MiXCR, one entry per CDR3 protein. The profile covers 190,000 or so distinct CDR3 sequences, with approximately 31% appearing a single time and 4% to 4.5% taken by the ten largest. The sample consisted of axillary lymph node tissue. The receptors stem from a female donor with breast cancer. Some clones in this sample may be carry-over from other donors' samples.

This clonotype was recorded at least ten times. The gene calls are TRBV4-1 and TRBJ2-3; TRBD2 agrees at 10 bases. J gave up 7 bases and V 1 base, and 11 bases lay outside the gene matches. Germline V gene data show CDR1 as MGHRA and CDR2 as YSYEKL. CDR3 length: 17 residues. CDR3 DNA: TGCGCCAGCAGCCAAGGCCGTAGCGGGAGGCCGGGGTATACGCAGTATTTT. As protein: CASSQGRSGRPGYTQYF.

This clonotype was observed at least ten times. CDR3 nucleotide sequence: TGTGCCTGGAGTGTACCTACGGCTCAGGGCTACACCTTC. It yields the protein CAWSVPTAQGYTF. The chain couples TRBV30 to TRBJ1-2; D is uncertain. The CDR3 covers 13 residues. Germline V gene sequence: CDR1 GTSNPN, CDR2 SVGIG (reference sequence). The ends were cut back, 0 bases at V and 8 bases at J, with 13 bases in the middle.

In regard to this clonotype: A read error may be the cause here, since a much bigger clone is one base away. This sequence joins TRBV3-1 and TRBJ2-7; no firm D call. The CDR3 is 16 residues long. Germline CDR1 LGHDT, CDR2 YNNKEL (reference sequence). The CDR3 spells CAISQDWSLSSYEQYF. Written as DNA, the CDR3 is TGTGCCATCAGCCAAGATTGGTCCCTCTCGAGCTACGAGCAGTACTTC.

This clonotype was detected many times. The gene calls are TRBV7-9 and TRBJ2-5, with TRBD1 identical over 7 bases. The length of the CDR3 is 18 residues. The V gene end was trimmed by 1 base and the J gene end by 4 bases; junction bases not matched to a gene: 15. Germline V lookup: CDR1 SEHNR, CDR2 FQNEAQ (reference sequence). The CDR3 protein is CASSLELRRHRGRETQYF. For the CDR3, the DNA is TGTGCCAGCAGCTTAGAGCTGCGCCGACACAGGGGAAGAGAGACCCAGTACTTC.

This clonotype showed up many times. This chain links TRBV11-2 with TRBJ1-2, with TRBD1 matching 9 bases. The V gene's germline CDR1 is SGHAT and CDR2 FQNNGV. The CDR3 contains 18 residues. The V segment lost 4 bases and the J segment 5 bases; nucleotides outside the gene matches: 17. CDR3 bases: TGTGCCAGCAGCTCGAACAGAGGGGGACAGGGAATAGTATATGGCTACACCTTC. Translated: CASSSNRGGQGIVYGYTF.

This clonotype was detected only a few times. The rearrangement uses TRBV27 and TRBJ2-3; no reliable D call. The CDR3 has 13 amino acids. In germline, CDR1 is MNHEY, CDR2 SMNVEV (reference sequence). Trimming pared 4 bases from V and 7 bases from J, leaving 12 bases between. The CDR3 here is CASSSLGPNTQYF. Written as DNA, the CDR3 is TGTGCCAGCAGTTCTCTCGGGCCCAATACGCAGTATTTT.

The CDR3 DNA sequence: TGTGCCAGCAGCTTGGGCAGGGAAAATTCACCCCTCCACTTT. The encoded protein is CASSLGRENSPLHF. This sequence joins TRBV7-9 and TRBJ1-6; tentative D call: TRBD1 (5 bases). Per germline, CDR1 SEHNR and CDR2 FQNEAQ (reference sequence). The CDR3 spans 14 residues. With 3 bases removed from V and 7 bases from J, the gap between germline ends came to 10 bases.

The J gene is TRBJ2-7, the V gene TRBV11-1, with 7 bases matching TRBD1. The CDR3 runs to 14 residues. Germline assignment: CDR1 SGHAT and CDR2 FQDESV (reference sequence). V was pared by 2 bases and J by 3 bases, with 4 bases of the junction left unmatched. The CDR3 sequence is CASSLRAGGYEQYF. As DNA, the CDR3 is TGTGCCAGCAGCTTACGAGCAGGGGGCTACGAGCAGTACTTC.

This clonotype showed up many times. The chain uses TRBV24-1 and TRBJ1-5, with D perhaps TRBD1 (5 bases). The V gene lost 7 bases and the J gene lost 0 bases, with 27 bases spanning the gap. Germline-derived CDR1 and CDR2 are KGHDR and SFDVKD. This CDR3 is 20 amino acids long. The CDR3 DNA reads TGTGCCACCAGCGGACCCTGGGACGGGCCTCAGGGTGATAGCAATCAGCCCCAGCATTTT. It codes for CATSGPWDGPQGDSNQPQHF.

Note on this clonotype: An end of the junction differs from the germline gene, which may be a read error. V usage is TRBV12-3 or TRBV12-4 and J usage is TRBJ1-2; tentative D call: TRBD1 (6 bases). The CDR3 loop spans 13 amino acids. CDR3 residues: CVSSFSGGEGYSF. The CDR3, as DNA: TGTGTCAGCAGTTTTTCCGGGGGCGAGGGCTACTCCTTC.

This clonotype was recorded many times. This sequence joins TRBV9 and TRBJ2-7; TRBD2 matches at 9 bases. There are 15 residues in the CDR3. From germline, CDR1 is SGDLS and CDR2 YYNGEE. V was pared by 0 bases and J by 3 bases, with 4 bases of the junction left unmatched. CDR3 protein: CASSVDAGGYYEQYF. The CDR3 DNA reads as TGTGCCAGCAGCGTAGACGCGGGAGGGTACTACGAGCAGTACTTC.

The chain uses TRBV20-1 and TRBJ1-4, with D maybe TRBD1 (5 bases). There are 15 residues in the CDR3. Trimming shortened V by 6 bases and J by 7 bases, and 21 bases separated the two germline ends. From germline, CDR1 is DFQATT and CDR2 SNEGSKA (reference sequence). The CDR3 spells CSASSAGGTVEKLFF. CDR3 in DNA: TGCAGTGCCAGCAGCGCGGGGGGGACCGTTGAAAAACTGTTTTTT.

Remarks on this clonotype: A clone one base away is much larger, so this may be a read error. CDR3 sequence reads: CASSLGGASSGNTIYF. DNA for the CDR3: TGCGCCAGCAGCTTGGGGGGGGCGAGCTCTGGAAACACCATATATTTT. The V call is TRBV5-1, the J call TRBJ1-3; D might be TRBD1 (6 bases). V was cut by 0 bases and J by 0 bases, with 10 bases left in between. This CDR3 is built from 16 residues. The germline gives CDR1 SGHRS, CDR2 YFSETQ.

This clonotype was counted at least ten times. This chain uses TRBV28 with TRBJ1-2, with 8 nucleotides matching TRBD1. This CDR3 is 13 amino acids long. Germline V gives CDR1 MDHEN, CDR2 SYDVKM. Trimming cost V 2 bases and J 7 bases; bases outside gene matches: 3. The CDR3 loop reads CASSLVRGLGYTF. The CDR3 nucleotides read TGTGCCAGCAGTTTAGTCAGGGGGCTTGGCTACACCTTC.

This chain uses TRBV20-1 with TRBJ1-2; D uncertain. CDR3 length: 16 residues. V was cut by 1 base and J by 4 bases, with 19 bases left in between. Germline-derived CDR1 and CDR2 are DFQATT and SNEGSKA (reference sequence). CDR3 protein: CSARVVGITGGYGYTF. In nucleotides, the CDR3 is TGCAGTGCTAGAGTGGTGGGGATTACGGGCGGCTATGGCTACACCTTC.

The J gene is TRBJ1-6, the V gene TRBV2; a possible D gene is TRBD1 (5 bases). Trimming cost V 6 bases and J 12 bases, with 24 bases left between them. The CDR3 runs 16 residues. CDR1 and CDR2 (germline): SNHLY, FYNNEI. The CDR3, as DNA: TGTGCCAGCAGGGATTACTCGACAGAGACCGATTTACCCCTCCACTTT. Its translation: CASRDYSTETDLPLHF.

The sample holds many counts of this clonotype. V is TRBV20-1 and J is TRBJ2-3; no reliable D call. V lost 0 bases and J 4 bases, leaving 8 bases between the germline ends. Germline V gives CDR1 DFQATT, CDR2 SNEGSKA (reference sequence). The CDR3 loop spans 13 amino acids. CDR3 sequence: CSARELVADTQYF. The CDR3 DNA reads TGCAGTGCTAGAGAGCTTGTCGCAGATACGCAGTATTTT.

In this sample, this clonotype turned up once. This rearrangement joins TRBV9 to TRBJ1-2, with D possibly TRBD1 on 6 matching bases. Trimming shortened V by 3 bases and J by 8 bases, and 14 bases separated the two germline ends. Per the germline V gene, CDR1 is SGDLS and CDR2 is YYNGEE. The CDR3 covers 13 residues. The CDR3 spells CASSEGTSRGYTF. The DNA of the CDR3 is TGTGCCAGCAGCGAGGGGACATCTCGCGGCTACACCTTC.

This clonotype has just a few counts. V is TRBV20-1 and J is TRBJ1-1, with D perhaps TRBD1 (6 bases). Trimming stripped 3 bases from V and 11 bases from J, with 13 bases between. Germline V lookup: CDR1 DFQATT, CDR2 SNEGSKA (reference sequence). The CDR3 has 11 amino acids. CDR3 loop: CSARDRLYAFF. Written as DNA, the CDR3 is TGCAGTGCTAGGGACAGACTGTATGCTTTCTTT.

This clonotype appeared a single time. This sequence joins TRBV2 and TRBJ2-5; 8 nucleotides align to TRBD2. Germline V CDR1 and CDR2: SNHLY, FYNNEI. V dropped 7 bases and J dropped 5; count of bases not matched to a gene: 12. The CDR3 length is 15 residues. The CDR3 sequence: CASTPGGGTAETQYF. In DNA, the CDR3 is TGTGCCAGCACCCCCGGCGGGGGGACGGCCGAGACCCAGTACTTC.

This chain links TRBV29-1 with TRBJ1-5; unclear D gene. This CDR3 contains 11 residues. Germline-derived CDR1 and CDR2 are SQVTM and ANQGSEA. Trimming took off 8 bases at V and 10 bases at J, with 15 bases between the two ends. In nucleotides, the CDR3 is TGCAGCTTAGACGGAGCTGGTCCCCAGCATTTT. Translation: CSLDGAGPQHF.

The chain combines TRBV20-1 with TRBJ1-2; TRBD1 matches at 11 bases. V was pared by 3 bases and J by 4 bases, with 4 bases of the junction left unmatched. CDR3 size: 14 residues. Germline CDR1 and CDR2: DFQATT and SNEGSKA (reference sequence). CDR3 DNA sequence: TGCAGTGCTAGTCGGACAGGGGGCTCCTATGGCTACACCTTC. It translates to CSASRTGGSYGYTF.

This clonotype appeared many times. V gene TRBV20-1 combines with J gene TRBJ2-5; no clear D. The CDR3 has 14 amino acids. V was cut by 4 bases and J by 5 bases, with 17 bases left in between. Germline lookup yields CDR1 DFQATT and CDR2 SNEGSKA (reference sequence). DNA for the CDR3: TGCAGTGCTACCCTACCGCTAGGAAAGGAGACCCAGTACTTC. Protein: CSATLPLGKETQYF.

CDR3 residues: CASRLDRGNEKLFF. The CDR3 DNA is TGTGCCAGTAGGCTGGACAGGGGAAATGAAAAACTGTTTTTT. The chain employs TRBV19 and TRBJ1-4; 9 bases fit TRBD1. Germline assignment: CDR1 LNHDA and CDR2 SQIVND (reference sequence). The CDR3 is 14 residues long. The ends lost 6 bases at V and 5 bases at J; junction bases unmatched: 4.

This clonotype was observed many times. This chain joins TRBV7-9 and TRBJ1-6; 10 bases are shared with TRBD1. Germline V CDR1 and CDR2: SEHNR, FQNEAQ (reference sequence). The CDR3 runs to 14 residues. J lost 7 bases, V lost 7 bases, and 4 bases had no gene match. CDR3: CASNKGQGNSPLHF. CDR3 in DNA: TGTGCCAGCAACAAGGGACAGGGGAATTCACCCCTCCACTTT.

The chain uses TRBV2 and TRBJ2-6; D is uncertain. This CDR3 is 15 amino acids long. Germline CDR1 SNHLY, CDR2 FYNNEI. V shed 3 bases and J shed 4 bases, with 10 bases lying between them. The CDR3 loop is CASSEGSAGANVLTF. The CDR3 DNA sequence: TGTGCCAGCAGTGAGGGGTCGGCCGGGGCCAACGTCCTGACTTTC.

This clonotype is a singleton in its sample. This rearrangement joins TRBV6-5 to TRBJ2-7; 7 bases are a match to TRBD1. The V gene end was trimmed by 2 bases and the J gene end by 7 bases; junction bases not matched to a gene: 8. The CDR3 extends over 14 amino acids. Germline V gene sequence: CDR1 MNHEY, CDR2 SVGAGI. CDR3 sequence (DNA): TGTGCCAGCAGTTACCGGTCAGGGGGTTGGGAGCAGTACTTC. As protein: CASSYRSGGWEQYF.

In the case of this clonotype: Given a much more abundant clone one base away, this may be a read error. The rearrangement joins TRBV20-1 to TRBJ1-1, with D tentatively TRBD1 (6 bases). This CDR3 contains 14 residues. Germline V gene sequence: CDR1 DFQATT, CDR2 SNEGSKA (reference sequence). The DNA for the CDR3 is TGCAGTGCTAGATCATCCAGGGGTAACACTGGAGCTTTCTTT. This sequence encodes CSARSSRGNTGAFF.

This clonotype was seen repeatedly, ten times or more. V gene TRBV3-1 combines with J gene TRBJ2-3; D uncertain. The length of the CDR3 is 12 residues. Germline loops: CDR1 LGHDT, CDR2 YNNKEL (reference sequence). V lost 0 bases and J 7 bases, leaving 5 bases between the germline ends. The CDR3 bases are TGTGCCAGCAGCCAAGATTTGAATACGCAGTATTTT. This gives the protein CASSQDLNTQYF.

The chain links TRBV20-1 to TRBJ2-3; possibly TRBD2 for D (6 bases). The CDR3 is 14 amino acids. V lost 6 bases and J lost 1, with 14 bases in between. CDR1 is DFQATT, CDR2 SNEGSKA, per germline (reference sequence). The CDR3 region has the DNA TGCAGTGCCAGGGAAGGGGAGGGCACAGATACGCAGTATTTT. Translating gives CSAREGEGTDTQYF.

This clonotype showed up many times. This chain links TRBV18 with TRBJ2-5; no firm D call. Trimming shortened V by 4 bases and J by 1 base, and 10 bases separated the two germline ends. Germline V gives CDR1 KGHSH, CDR2 LQKENI. The length of the CDR3 is 14 residues. CDR3: CASSLKGIQETQYF. For the CDR3, the DNA is TGTGCCAGCTCACTTAAGGGTATCCAAGAGACCCAGTACTTC.

Note on this clonotype: At one boundary the junction diverges from the germline segment, which might be a read error. The chain carries TRBV7-8 and TRBJ2-1; D is unresolved. CDR3 length: 15 amino acids. CDR1 is SGHVS and CDR2 is FQNEAQ in the germline V gene. CDR3 region: CASSLAIYPSYEQLF. For the CDR3, the DNA is TGTGCCAGCAGCTTGGCGATCTACCCCTCATACGAGCAGCTCTTC.